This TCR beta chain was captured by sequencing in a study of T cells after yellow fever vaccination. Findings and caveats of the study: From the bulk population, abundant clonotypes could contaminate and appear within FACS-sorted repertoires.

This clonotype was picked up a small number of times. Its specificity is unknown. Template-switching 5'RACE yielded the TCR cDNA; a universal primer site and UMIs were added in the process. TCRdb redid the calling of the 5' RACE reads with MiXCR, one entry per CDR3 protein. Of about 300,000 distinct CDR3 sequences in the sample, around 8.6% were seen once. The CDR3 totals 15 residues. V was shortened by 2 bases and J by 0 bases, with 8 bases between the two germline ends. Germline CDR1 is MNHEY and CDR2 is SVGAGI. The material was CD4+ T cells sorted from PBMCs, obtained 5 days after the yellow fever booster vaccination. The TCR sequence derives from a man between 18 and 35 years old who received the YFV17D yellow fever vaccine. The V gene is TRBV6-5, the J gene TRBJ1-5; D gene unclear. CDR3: CASSYALNSNQPQHF. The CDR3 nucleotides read TGTGCCAGCAGTTACGCCCTTAATAGCAATCAGCCCCAGCATTTT.